Shown below are 17 T cell receptor beta chains from a single sample sequenced in a study of T cell responses to AZD1222 COVID-19 vaccine. Libraries were prepared by immunoSEQ multiplex PCR; TCRdb keeps only in-frame clonotypes and omits some of them. The sample contains some 140,000 clones, 85% to 95% of which appear only once. This specimen consisted of peripheral blood, obtained on day 0 of AZD1222 vaccination. The receptors stem from an adult in good health.

The genes are TRBV10-1 and TRBJ1-1; D uncertain. V lost 2 bases, J lost 4 bases, and 8 bases lay in between. The CDR3 is 13 amino acids. Germline CDR1 WNHNN, CDR2 SYGVQD (reference sequence). The CDR3 protein is CASSEVLGTEAFF. As DNA, the CDR3 is TGCGCCAGCAGTGAGGTATTAGGCACTGAAGCTTTCTTT.

The chain recombines TRBV6-5 with TRBJ1-3; D is undetermined. The V gene lost 5 bases and the J gene lost 2 bases, with 4 bases spanning the gap. The germline V gene has CDR1 MNHEY and CDR2 SVGAGI. This CDR3 comprises 12 residues. CDR3 nucleotide sequence: TGTGCCAGCAGTCCTACTGGAAACACCATATATTTT. As protein: CASSPTGNTIYF.

In this sample, this clone turned up once. The chain is built from TRBV6-5 and TRBJ2-1; 14 bases are a match to TRBD2. CDR3 length: 15 residues. Germline V gene sequence: CDR1 MNHEY, CDR2 SVGAGI. V gave up 6 bases and J gave up 8 bases; unmatched junction bases: 6. The CDR3 coding sequence is TGTGCCAGCAGACGACTAGCGGGAGGGCCCTATGAGCAGTTCTTC. Protein sequence: CASRRLAGGPYEQFF.

This chain links TRBV5-1 with TRBJ2-7; D is uncertain. Per the germline V gene, CDR1 is SGHRS and CDR2 is YFSETQ. V was cut by 0 bases and J by 1 base, with 8 bases left in between. The CDR3 runs to 14 residues. The CDR3: CASSLAPDSYEQYF. The CDR3 DNA reads as TGCGCCAGCAGCTTGGCGCCGGATTCCTACGAGCAGTACTTC.

This clone occurred once. V usage is TRBV6-6 and J usage is TRBJ2-1; D might be TRBD1 (6 bases). The germline CDR1 and CDR2 sequences are MNHNY and SVGAGI (reference sequence). V lost 8 bases and J 9 bases, leaving 11 bases between the germline ends. The CDR3 sequence is 11 residues long. In DNA, the CDR3 is TGTGCCAGCTCCCCAGGGGTTGAGCAGTTCTTC. Protein product: CASSPGVEQFF.

This clone has only one observation. The chain joins TRBV3-1 (or the pseudogene TRBV3-2) to TRBJ2-7; no clear D. Germline V gene sequence: CDR1 LGHDT, CDR2 YNNKEL (reference sequence). The CDR3 has 12 amino acids. V lost 1 base, J lost 5 bases, and 6 bases lay in between. CDR3 nucleotide sequence: TGTGCCAGCAGCCAAGTCGGAAACGAGCAGTACTTC. Protein: CASSQVGNEQYF.

The gene calls are TRBV13 and TRBJ2-1; the D gene is possibly TRBD2 (5 bases). The CDR3 consists of 14 residues. The V and J ends lost 7 bases and 0 bases respectively, with 10 bases between them. Germline-derived CDR1 and CDR2 are PRHDT and FYEKMQ (reference sequence). CDR3 bases: TGTGCCAGCAAGGCGGGTAGCTCCTACAATGAGCAGTTCTTC. Encoded protein: CASKAGSSYNEQFF. The full variable domain, rest sourced from reference TRBV13 and TRBJ2-1, is AAGVIQSPRHLIKEKRETATLKCYPIPRHDTVYWYQQGPGQDPQFLISFYEKMQSDKGSIPDRFSAQQFSDYHSELNMSSLELGDSALYFCASKAGSSYNEQFFGPGTRLTVL.

This clone was observed a single time. This chain links TRBV19 with TRBJ1-5, with 10 bases fitting TRBD1. The germline gives CDR1 LNHDA, CDR2 SQIVND (reference sequence). V shed 10 bases, J shed 5 bases, and the junction held 2 bases outside the gene matches. The CDR3 is 12 residues long. The CDR3 coding sequence is TGTGCCACCGGACAGGGGGATCAGCCCCAGCATTTT. Translated: CATGQGDQPQHF.

The chain links TRBV12-3 or TRBV12-4 to TRBJ1-1; D gene ambiguous. V was shortened by 10 bases and J by 1 base, with 7 bases between the two germline ends. The CDR3 is made up of 11 amino acids. The CDR3 sequence: CATEGNTEAFF. The CDR3 DNA reads TGTGCCACGGAGGGGAACACTGAAGCTTTCTTT.

This sequence joins TRBV30 and TRBJ1-2, with TRBD1 matching 7 bases. Germline trimming cut 2 bases from V and 2 bases from J; bases unmatched to any gene: 5. Germline V CDR1 and CDR2: GTSNPN, SVGIG (reference sequence). The CDR3 spans 14 residues. The DNA of the CDR3 is TGTGCCTGGAGTACCATACAGGGGAACTATGGCTACACCTTC. Its translation: CAWSTIQGNYGYTF.

This clone was counted a single time. The chain is built from TRBV19 and TRBJ1-1; D uncertain. V lost 3 bases to trimming and J lost 7 bases, with 12 bases between them. Germline V gene sequence: CDR1 LNHDA, CDR2 SQIVND (reference sequence). This CDR3 spans 13 amino acids. The CDR3 bases are TGTGCCAGTAGTATGACGGTTTTAGGTGAAGCTTTCTTT. It is translated as CASSMTVLGEAFF. Variable domain in full (rest from reference TRBV19 and TRBJ1-1): DGGITQSPKYLFRKEGQNVTLSCEQNLNHDAMYWYRQDPGQGLRLIYYSQIVNDFQKGDIAEGYSVSREKKESFPLTVTSAQKNPTAFYLCASSMTVLGEAFFGQGTRLTVV.

The genes are TRBV4-1 and TRBJ2-5; a possible D gene is TRBD1 (5 bases). V was clipped by 1 base and J by 3 bases, with 18 bases between them. Germline assignment: CDR1 MGHRA and CDR2 YSYEKL. The CDR3 has 17 amino acids. The CDR3 loop is CASSQVIIAGREETQYF. CDR3 in DNA: TGCGCCAGCAGCCAAGTAATTATTGCAGGGCGCGAAGAGACCCAGTACTTC.

To note about this clone: Other nucleotide sequences from this sample produce the same CDR3. This sequence joins TRBV5-1 and TRBJ2-3, with 8 bases that match TRBD1. The junction had 2 bases not matched to a gene; V was cut back by 1 base and J by 1 base. CDR3 length equals 15 residues. The germline gives CDR1 SGHRS, CDR2 YFSETQ. Here the CDR3 DNA reads TGCGCCAGCAGCTTGTGGGGACAGGGCACAGATACGCAGTATTTT. As protein: CASSLWGQGTDTQYF.

This clone has only a few counts. The V and J genes are TRBV7-2 and TRBJ1-5; D perhaps matches TRBD1 (5 bases). CDR3 length equals 14 residues. The V gene's germline CDR1 is SGHTA and CDR2 FQGNSA. V gave up 1 base and J gave up 8 bases, with 12 bases separating them. The CDR3 DNA reads TGTGCCAGCAGCTTAGATCTGGGGGGGGAGCCCCAGCATTTT. It encodes CASSLDLGGEPQHF.

The chain uses TRBV29-1 and TRBJ2-1, with 10 nucleotides matching TRBD2. CDR3 length: 12 residues. The germline V gene has CDR1 SQVTM and CDR2 ANQGSEA. The J segment lost 9 bases and the V segment lost 7 bases, leaving 6 bases of the junction unmatched. The CDR3 nucleotides read TGCAGCGCTAGCGGGAGTTGGGGTGAGCAGTTCTTC. The encoded protein is CSASGSWGEQFF.

This clone was counted a few times. The J gene is TRBJ1-6, the V gene TRBV11-3; TRBD1 is a possible D gene (5 bases). The CDR3 is made up of 18 amino acids. V gave up 2 bases and J gave up 5 bases, with 19 bases separating them. Germline V gene data show CDR1 as SGHNT and CDR2 as YENEEA. The CDR3 is CASSLLRGSGGNNSPLHF. The DNA for the CDR3 is TGTGCCAGCAGCTTATTAAGGGGATCTGGAGGAAATAATTCACCCCTCCACTTT.

This chain links TRBV30 with TRBJ1-1, with D perhaps matching TRBD1 (6 bases). V lost 4 bases to trimming and J lost 6 bases, with 15 bases between them. This CDR3 is built from 13 residues. Germline V gene data show CDR1 as GTSNPN and CDR2 as SVGIG (reference sequence). CDR3 DNA sequence: TGTGCCTGGACCCAGGGAGGGGGGGCTGAAGCTTTCTTT. Protein product: CAWTQGGGAEAFF.